This TCR beta chain was captured by sequencing in a study of STAT5B mutations in CD4+ large granular lymphocyte leukemia. Produced via immunoSEQ multiplex PCR; TCRdb's table is partial and in-frame only. The data show about 32,000 clones, 71% seen once. V was clipped by 1 base and J by 3 bases; unmatched bases: 5. The CDR3 runs 16 residues. Germline V gives CDR1 MGHRA, CDR2 YSYEKL. The receptor comes from a human donor in good health. This chain connects TRBV4-1 to TRBJ1-5; TRBD1 aligns across 8 bases. The sequenced material came from CD4+ T cells from blood buffy coats. CDR3 residues: CASSQGPTGVNQPQHF. The DNA of the CDR3 is TGCGCCAGCAGCCAAGGACCGACAGGGGTCAATCAGCCCCAGCATTTT.